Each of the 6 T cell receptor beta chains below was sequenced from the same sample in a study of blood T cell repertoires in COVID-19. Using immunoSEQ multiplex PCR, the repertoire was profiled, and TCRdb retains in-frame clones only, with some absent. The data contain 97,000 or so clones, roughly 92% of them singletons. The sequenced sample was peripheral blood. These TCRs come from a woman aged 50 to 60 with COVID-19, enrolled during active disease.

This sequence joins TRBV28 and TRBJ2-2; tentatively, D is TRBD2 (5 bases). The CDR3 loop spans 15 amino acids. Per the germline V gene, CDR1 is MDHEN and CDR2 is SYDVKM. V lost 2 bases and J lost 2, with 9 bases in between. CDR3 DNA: TGTGCCAGCAGTTTAATGGACTTCAACACCGGGGAGCTGTTTTTT. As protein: CASSLMDFNTGELFF. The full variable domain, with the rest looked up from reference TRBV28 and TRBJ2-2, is DVKVTQSSRYLVKRTGEKVFLECVQDMDHENMFWYRQDPGLGLRLIYFSYDVKMKEKGDIPEGYSVSREKKERFSLILESASTNQTSMYLCASSLMDFNTGELFFGEGSRLTVL.

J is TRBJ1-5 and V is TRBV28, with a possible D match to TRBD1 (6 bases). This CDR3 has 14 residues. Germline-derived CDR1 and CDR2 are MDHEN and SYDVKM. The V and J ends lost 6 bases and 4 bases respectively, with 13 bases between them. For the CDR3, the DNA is TGTGCCAGCAGCCTCAGGGGAGATAATCAGCCCCAGCATTTT. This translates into CASSLRGDNQPQHF.

CDR3 nucleotide sequence: TGTGCCAGCGGACAGGGGGTGGGCACTGAAGCTTTCTTT. This encodes CASGQGVGTEAFF. V usage is TRBV27 and J usage is TRBJ1-1, with 10 bases aligning to TRBD1. There are 13 residues in the CDR3. V gave up 8 bases and J gave up 4 bases; unmatched junction bases: 4. Germline values: CDR1 MNHEY, CDR2 SMNVEV (reference sequence).

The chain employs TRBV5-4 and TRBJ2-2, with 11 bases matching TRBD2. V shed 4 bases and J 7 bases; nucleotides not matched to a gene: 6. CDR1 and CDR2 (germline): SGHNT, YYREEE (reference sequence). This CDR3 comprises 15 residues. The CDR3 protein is CASSLSGGAIGELFF. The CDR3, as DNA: TGTGCCAGCAGCCTTAGCGGGGGGGCTATCGGGGAGCTGTTTTTT. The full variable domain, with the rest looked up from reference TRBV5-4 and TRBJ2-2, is ETGVTQSPTHLIKTRGQQVTLRCSSQSGHNTVSWYQQALGQGPQFIFQYYREEENGRGNFPPRFSGLQFPNYSSELNVNALELDDSALYLCASSLSGGAIGELFFGEGSRLTVL.

For the CDR3, the DNA is TGTGCCAGCAGCTCTGGGGGGACAGACTATGGCTACACCTTC. Encoded protein: CASSSGGTDYGYTF. The V and J genes are TRBV11-3 and TRBJ1-2; TRBD1 aligns across 7 bases. The germline V gene has CDR1 SGHNT and CDR2 YENEEA. Germline trimming cut 4 bases from V and 3 bases from J; bases unmatched to any gene: 5. This CDR3 region has 14 residues. The variable domain in full, completed from reference TRBV11-3 and TRBJ1-2, reads EAGVVQSPRYKIIEKKQPVAFWCNPISGHNTLYWYLQNLGQGPELLIRYENEEAVDDSQLPKDRFSAERLKGVDSTLKIQPAELGDSAVYLCASSSGGTDYGYTFGSGTRLTVV.

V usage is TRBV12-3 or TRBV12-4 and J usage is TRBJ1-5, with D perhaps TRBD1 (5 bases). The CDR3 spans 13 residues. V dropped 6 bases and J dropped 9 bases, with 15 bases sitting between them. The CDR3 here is CASSPGGGGPQHF. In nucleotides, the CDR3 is TGTGCCAGCAGCCCCGGGGGAGGAGGGCCCCAGCATTTT.